The rows below give T cell receptor beta chains drawn from one sample of a study of T cell responses to AZD1222 COVID-19 vaccine. This table comes from immunoSEQ multiplex PCR, and its TCRdb copy is limited to in-frame clones, with some not included. The sample lists some 120,000 clones, 88% occurring once. This specimen consisted of peripheral blood, obtained on day 0 of AZD1222 vaccination. The origin of the receptors is an adult in good health. Each CDR3 is given with its conserved first and last residue. D genes are given only for firm matches. Expanded clones are given a class, and other clones once, few, many or no size at all.

d_call | clone_size | j_call | v_call | cdr3_nt | cdr3_aa
- | - | TRBJ2-2 | TRBV7-9 | TGTGCCAGGGAGAGCACCGGGGAGCTGTTTTTT | CARESTGELFF
TRBD1 | once | TRBJ1-5 | TRBV12-5 | TGTGCTAGTGGTCCCGGGACAGGGGGCTTGATTGGCAATCAGCCCCAGCATTTT | CASGPGTGGLIGNQPQHF
- | - | TRBJ2-1 | TRBV18 | TGTGCCAGCTCACCACTGGTGGCAGGGTACTATGAGCAGTTCTTC | CASSPLVAGYYEQFF
- | - | TRBJ1-1 | TRBV6-6 | TGTGCCAGCAGTTACTCGGGGGAGAGCACTGAAGCTTTCTTT | CASSYSGESTEAFF
- | few | TRBJ1-1 | TRBV2 | TGTGCCAGCAGTGAACAACTGGGAAGGGCTTTCTTT | CASSEQLGRAFF
TRBD2 | - | TRBJ2-7 | TRBV28 | TGTGCCAGCAGTCGGACCCTACTAGCGGGGTTGCACGAGCAGTACTTC | CASSRTLLAGLHEQYF
- | - | TRBJ1-6 | TRBV28 | TGTGCCAGCAGTTTATTGGGCAATTCACCCCTCCACTTT | CASSLLGNSPLHF
- | - | TRBJ2-7 | TRBV12-3/TRBV12-4 | TGTGCCAGCAGTTTAGGAGGCGAGCAGTACTTC | CASSLGGEQYF
- | - | TRBJ1-3 | TRBV5-1 | TGCGCCAGCAGCTTGCCCCAGGGAGCTGGAAACACCATATATTTT | CASSLPQGAGNTIYF
- | - | TRBJ1-6 | TRBV7-2 | TGTGCCAGCAGCTTAGCTCTAGGATCTTACTATTATTCACCCCTCCACTTT | CASSLALGSYYYSPLHF
- | - | TRBJ1-5 | TRBV6-5 | TGTGCCAGCACCCAGGATGGAGAGGGGCCCCAGCATTTT | CASTQDGEGPQHF
TRBD2 | - | TRBJ2-1 | TRBV14 | TGTGCCAGCAGCCAGGGGGGGAATGAGCAGTTCTTC | CASSQGGNEQFF
TRBD1 | - | TRBJ1-6 | TRBV6-5 | TGTGCCAGCAGTTACGGGGACAGGGGATTGCACCACTTT | CASSYGDRGLHHF
- | - | TRBJ2-1 | TRBV10-3 | TGTGCCATCAACCGGGACGGCTCCTACAATGAGCAGTTCTTC | CAINRDGSYNEQFF
- | - | TRBJ2-3 | TRBV4-1 | TGCGCCAGCAGCCAAGATCGACAGGCGAGCACAGATACGCAGTATTTT | CASSQDRQASTDTQYF
TRBD2 | - | TRBJ2-1 | TRBV5-1 | TGCGCCAGCAGCCGGGTACTAGCGGGGGGCAATGAGCAGTTCTTC | CASSRVLAGGNEQFF
- | - | TRBJ2-5 | TRBV7-9 | TGTGCCAGCAGCTTAACGGGCACTCAAGAGACCCAGTACTTC | CASSLTGTQETQYF
- | - | TRBJ1-3 | TRBV10-3 | TGTGCCATCAGTGAGTCGGGGGGACCGGTCTCTGGAAACACCATATATTTT | CAISESGGPVSGNTIYF
- | - | TRBJ1-2 | TRBV6-2/TRBV6-3 | TGTGCCAGCAGTTACGGGGGCTCTAACTATGGCTACACCTTC | CASSYGGSNYGYTF
TRBD2 | - | TRBJ2-7 | TRBV7-9 | TGTGCCAGCAGCGATCTGACTAGCAGTTACGAGCAGTACTTC | CASSDLTSSYEQYF
- | - | TRBJ2-4 | TRBV3-1/TRBV3-2 | TGTGCCAGCAGCCTAGGACCGCTAGCCAAAAACATTCAGTACTTC | CASSLGPLAKNIQYF
- | - | TRBJ2-1 | TRBV20-1 | TGCAGTGCTAGTTACTGGGACAATGAGCAGTTCTTC | CSASYWDNEQFF
- | few | TRBJ1-1 | TRBV28 | TGTGCCAGCAGTTTAATCCGGGGGGCTGAAGCTTTCTTT | CASSLIRGAEAFF
- | - | TRBJ2-1 | TRBV5-1 | TGCGCCAGCAGCATCGTAGCGGACGGGGAGCAGTTCTTC | CASSIVADGEQFF
TRBD2 | once | TRBJ2-3 | TRBV7-8 | TGTGCCAGCAGCTTAGGGGACTATTACCCAGATACGCAGTATTTT | CASSLGDYYPDTQYF